These 6 T cell receptor beta chains share one sample of origin, sequenced in a study of tumor and adjacent non-tumor tissue in lung cancer. A modified ARM-PCR protocol with three rounds of nested PCR amplified TCRbeta. TCRdb re-called the multiplex PCR reads with MiXCR, one entry per CDR3 protein. Of around 210,000 distinct CDR3 sequences in the sample, less than 80% were seen once. RNA was extracted from bulk tissue without any cell sorting. The sequencing sample was made of lung tumor tissue. All receptors derive from a man in his sixties with non-small cell lung cancer.

The chain joins TRBV11-2 to TRBJ2-3; TRBD1 or TRBD2 may be the D gene (6 bases each). CDR1 and CDR2 from the germline V gene are SGHAT and FQNNGV. The CDR3 covers 14 residues. Trimming pared 11 bases from V and 11 bases from J, leaving 26 bases between. The CDR3 is CAGNFLEGGVQQYF. CDR3 bases: TGTGCCGGCAACTTTCTAGAGGGGGGCGTTCAGCAGTATTTT.

This clonotype was picked up many times. This rearrangement joins TRBV20-1 to TRBJ2-3, with 11 bases that match TRBD2. Unmatched junction bases numbered 11, after V lost 6 bases and J lost 6 bases. Germline lookup yields CDR1 DFQATT and CDR2 SNEGSKA (reference sequence). This CDR3 has 15 residues. The CDR3 is CSAKKPSGRLDTQYF. As DNA, the CDR3 is TGCAGTGCGAAGAAGCCTAGCGGGAGGTTGGATACGCAGTATTTT.

This clonotype came up once. One end of the junction does not line up with germline, which may come from a read error. The J gene is TRBJ1-1, the V gene TRBV11-3, with D maybe TRBD1 (6 bases). Looked up from germline, CDR1 is SGHNT and CDR2 is YENEEA. CDR3 length equals 15 residues. CDR3 loop: CVSSLGGRQNTEALF. The CDR3 nucleotides read TGTGTCAGCAGCTTAGGGGGGCGTCAGAACACTGAAGCTTTATTT.

This clonotype appeared a few times. A much more abundant neighbour one base away suggests this may be a read error. The rearrangement uses TRBV6-4 and TRBJ2-3, with 13 bases matching TRBD2. Per the germline V gene, CDR1 is MRHNA and CDR2 is SNTAGT. CDR3 size: 16 residues. CDR3 residues: CVSSPRLAGGSDTQYF. For the CDR3, the DNA is TGTGTCAGCAGCCCCAGACTAGCGGGAGGTTCAGATACGCAGTATTTT.

The DNA of the CDR3 is TGTGCCAGCAGCGATTTGGCGGGGGGGAAGACCGGGGAGCTGTTTTTT. This encodes CASSDLAGGKTGELFF. This chain links TRBV4-2 with TRBJ2-2; 9 nucleotides match TRBD2. This CDR3 has 16 residues. V lost 5 bases, J lost 5 bases, and 9 bases stayed unmatched. CDR1 is LGHNA and CDR2 is YNFKEQ in the germline V gene.

This clonotype was seen repeatedly, ten times or more. The chain carries TRBV29-1 and TRBJ2-3; a weak D match, TRBD1 (6 bases). Germline CDR1 is SQVTM and CDR2 is ANQGSEA. This CDR3 has 14 residues. The V end was cut by 4 bases, the J end by 0 bases, with 11 bases between. DNA of the CDR3: TGCAGCGTTGCCCGGACAGCAAGCACAGATACGCAGTATTTT. It yields the protein CSVARTASTDTQYF.